The 18 T cell receptor beta chains presented below share a single source sample, sequenced in a study of radiotherapy plus CTLA-4 blockade in lung cancer. Assay used: immunoSEQ multiplex PCR; TCRdb lists only in-frame clones, some missing. The table lists over 60,000 clones, 80% to 90% of them singletons. Specimen: peripheral blood, collected from a patient treated with radiotherapy plus ipilimumab. These receptors were obtained from a human donor with non-small cell lung cancer that progressed on radiotherapy plus ipilimumab.

The chain has TRBV5-1 and TRBJ2-1; a possible D gene is TRBD2 (6 bases). This CDR3 is 17 amino acids long. The germline CDR1 and CDR2 sequences are SGHRS and YFSETQ. The V end was cut by 5 bases, the J end by 1 base, with 19 bases between. CDR3: CASSLQPHLASYNEQFF. The CDR3 nucleotides read TGCGCCAGCAGTCTTCAGCCCCACCTAGCGTCCTACAATGAGCAGTTCTTC.

The rearrangement uses TRBV13 and TRBJ2-5; D possibly corresponds to TRBD1 (5 bases). Germline V gives CDR1 PRHDT, CDR2 FYEKMQ (reference sequence). Trimming cost V 5 bases and J 2 bases, with 15 bases left between them. The CDR3 totals 15 residues. Written as DNA, the CDR3 is TGTGCCAGCAGCAATAGACAGAGATTACAAGAGACCCAGTACTTC. This codes for CASSNRQRLQETQYF.

This clone occurred a few times. This chain uses TRBV28 with TRBJ2-5; possibly TRBD1 for D (5 bases). The CDR3 has 16 amino acids. V was shortened by 3 bases and J by 0 bases, with 14 bases between the two germline ends. The V gene's germline CDR1 is MDHEN and CDR2 SYDVKM. In DNA form, the CDR3 reads TGTGCCAGCAGTTTGAATCAGGGCTCATACCAAGAGACCCAGTACTTC. Translating it yields CASSLNQGSYQETQYF.

As regards this clone: This same CDR3 is encoded by further DNA sequences in the sample. V is TRBV28 and J is TRBJ2-7, with D possibly TRBD1 on 5 matching bases. Germline V gives CDR1 MDHEN, CDR2 SYDVKM. The CDR3 spans 13 residues. Trimming took 8 bases from V and 4 from J, leaving 15 bases between them. In DNA, the CDR3 is TGTGCCAGCTTCAGGCAGGGCCCGTACGAGCAGTACTTC. Protein sequence: CASFRQGPYEQYF.

This chain links TRBV10-3 with TRBJ2-3, with D perhaps matching TRBD2 (6 bases). Between the trimmed V and J ends, which lost 0 bases and 8 bases, there was a span of 9 bases. Germline assignment: CDR1 ENHRY and CDR2 SYGVKD. The CDR3 spans 13 residues. CDR3 residues: CAISESAGLTQYF. As DNA, the CDR3 is TGTGCCATCAGTGAGTCTGCGGGACTTACGCAGTATTTT.

CDR3 nucleotide sequence: TGTGCCAGCAGCTGGTCTGTTTATCAGCCCCAGCATTTT. Its protein is CASSWSVYQPQHF. The V gene is TRBV6-5, the J gene TRBJ1-5; no reliable D call. V lost 6 bases to trimming and J lost 5 bases, with 11 bases between them. The CDR3 consists of 13 residues. Germline values: CDR1 MNHEY, CDR2 SVGAGI.

V usage is TRBV2 and J usage is TRBJ2-1; tentatively, D is TRBD1 (5 bases). V was cut by 5 bases and J by 7 bases, with 18 bases left in between. CDR1 and CDR2 from the germline V gene are SNHLY and FYNNEI. The CDR3 consists of 15 residues. CDR3 sequence: CASSYSRGLLNEQFF. Written as DNA, the CDR3 is TGTGCCAGCAGTTACTCTAGGGGCCTTTTAAATGAGCAGTTCTTC.

The V and J genes are TRBV7-3 and TRBJ2-1; 9 nucleotides match TRBD2. The CDR3 length is 15 residues. Germline V lookup: CDR1 SGHTA, CDR2 FQGTGA. V lost 0 bases, J lost 9 bases, and 6 bases stayed unmatched. The CDR3, as DNA: TGTGCCAGCAGCTTAACGGGCAGCGGGAGGTTTGAGCAGTTCTTC. It is translated as CASSLTGSGRFEQFF.

This sequence joins TRBV28 and TRBJ2-1; D possibly matches TRBD1 or TRBD2 (6 bases each). CDR3 length equals 14 residues. Germline V gene sequence: CDR1 MDHEN, CDR2 SYDVKM. Trimming removed 3 bases at V and 8 bases at J, with 14 bases between. This CDR3 is CASSLSGARYEQFF. The CDR3 DNA sequence: TGTGCCAGCAGTTTGTCGGGGGCGAGGTATGAGCAGTTCTTC.

The sample holds one count of this clone. The chain couples TRBV7-2 to TRBJ2-1; D might be TRBD2 (6 bases). The CDR3 loop spans 15 amino acids. Germline V gene data show CDR1 as SGHTA and CDR2 as FQGNSA. Trimming shortened V by 2 bases and J by 5 bases, and 13 bases separated the two germline ends. The CDR3 nucleotides read TGTGCCAGCAGCTTAACGTTAGCGGCCGACAATGAGCAGTTCTTC. Amino acids: CASSLTLAADNEQFF.

The chain employs TRBV11-1 and TRBJ2-5; a weak D match, TRBD2 (6 bases). V lost 5 bases and J lost 7, with 20 bases in between. The CDR3 contains 15 residues. Germline lookup yields CDR1 SGHAT and CDR2 FQDESV (reference sequence). The CDR3 coding sequence is TGTGCCAGCAGCAGAGAGGGCGATGGGGAGGTGACCCAGTACTTC. Its translation: CASSREGDGEVTQYF.

For the CDR3, the DNA is TGTGCCAGTAGTATTTGGGGTGGCACTGAAGCTTTCTTT. Amino acid sequence: CASSIWGGTEAFF. This rearrangement joins TRBV19 to TRBJ1-1, with D unclear. V was cut by 3 bases and J by 4 bases, with 9 bases left in between. Per germline, CDR1 LNHDA and CDR2 SQIVND (reference sequence). CDR3 length equals 13 residues.

The chain has TRBV29-1 and TRBJ2-1, with D perhaps matching TRBD1 or TRBD2 (5 bases each). Germline V CDR1 and CDR2: SQVTM, ANQGSEA. This CDR3 comprises 11 residues. The CDR3 region is CSGTDPGEQFF. The DNA for the CDR3 is TGCAGTGGGACCGACCCCGGTGAGCAGTTCTTC.

The genes are TRBV6-5 and TRBJ2-7; possibly TRBD1 or TRBD2 for D (6 bases each). The CDR3 is 15 amino acids. Trimming cost V 0 bases and J 4 bases, with 13 bases left between them. Per the germline V gene, CDR1 is MNHEY and CDR2 is SVGAGI. CDR3 loop: CASSYSEGRGYEQYF. The CDR3 coding sequence is TGTGCCAGCAGTTACTCGGAGGGCAGGGGTTACGAGCAGTACTTC.

The CDR3, as DNA: TGCGCCAGCAGCGGCCGGACAGATAGCAATCAGCCCCAGCATTTT. Its translation: CASSGRTDSNQPQHF. This chain joins TRBV4-1 and TRBJ1-5; weak D call: TRBD1 (6 bases). The CDR3 length is 15 residues. From germline, CDR1 is MGHRA and CDR2 YSYEKL. V was clipped by 5 bases and J by 0 bases, with 11 bases between them.

The V and J genes are TRBV7-8 and TRBJ2-3, with 12 bases matching TRBD2. The germline V gene has CDR1 SGHVS and CDR2 FQNEAQ. CDR3 size: 17 residues. V trimming: 5 bases; J trimming: 0 bases; junction bases outside the gene matches: 6. The CDR3 DNA reads TGTGCCAGCAGCACCGGGACTAGCGGGCAAAGCACAGATACGCAGTATTTT. Translated, it gives CASSTGTSGQSTDTQYF.

The chain has TRBV29-1 and TRBJ1-1; TRBD1 matches 8 bases. The ends lost 7 bases at V and 1 base at J; junction bases unmatched: 5. The CDR3 runs to 13 residues. Germline V gene data show CDR1 as SQVTM and CDR2 as ANQGSEA. CDR3 nucleotides: TGCAGCGCACCGGGACAGGCGAACACTGAAGCTTTCTTT. Encoded protein: CSAPGQANTEAFF.

J is TRBJ2-1 and V is TRBV9; 16 positions match TRBD2. V was pared by 3 bases and J by 12 bases, with 3 bases of the junction left unmatched. The CDR3 covers 14 residues. Germline values: CDR1 SGDLS, CDR2 YYNGEE. The CDR3, as DNA: TGTGCCAGCAGCGAGGGACTAGCGGGAGGGGTGCAGTTCTTC. Amino acid sequence: CASSEGLAGGVQFF.